The entry that follows covers one T cell receptor (beta chain) sequence. This entry comes from a study of cytomegalovirus exposure and HLA in healthy donors. A multiplex PCR was run with 60 Vbeta primers and 13 Jbeta primers. This table comes from immunoSEQ multiplex PCR, and its TCRdb copy is limited to in-frame clones, with some not included. This table holds about 83,000 clones, 81% found once. The CDR3 runs to 15 residues. The V gene's germline CDR1 is SGHTA and CDR2 FQGNSA. With V trimmed by 4 bases and J by 7 bases, 8 bases remained unmatched. The V call is TRBV7-2, the J call TRBJ1-5, with 9 bases lining up with TRBD1. Sequences were obtained from PBMCs. The source of this sequence is a woman in her thirties in good health and CMV-seronegative. In DNA, the CDR3 is TGTGCCAGCAGCTCACGAACAGGGGGCGACCAGCCCCAGCATTTT. Translated: CASSSRTGGDQPQHF. The full variable domain, rest sourced from reference TRBV7-2 and TRBJ1-5, is GAGVSQSPSNKVTEKGKDVELRCDPISGHTALYWYRQSLGQGLEFLIYFQGNSAPDKSGLPSDRFSAERTGGSVSTLTIQRTQQEDSAVYLCASSSRTGGDQPQHFGDGTRLSIL.